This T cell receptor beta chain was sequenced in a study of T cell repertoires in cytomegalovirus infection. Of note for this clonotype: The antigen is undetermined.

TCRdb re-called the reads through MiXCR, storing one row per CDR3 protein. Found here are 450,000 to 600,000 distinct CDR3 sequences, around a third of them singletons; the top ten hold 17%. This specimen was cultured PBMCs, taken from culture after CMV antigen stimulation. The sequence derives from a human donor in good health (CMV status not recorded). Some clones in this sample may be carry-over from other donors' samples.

Here the CDR3 DNA reads TGTGCCAGCACCCCCACCGGCACTAACTATGGCTACACCTTC. Amino acid sequence: CASTPTGTNYGYTF. The J gene is TRBJ1-2, the V gene TRBV12-3 or TRBV12-4; D remains unclear. The CDR3 length is 14 residues. V was trimmed by 7 bases and J by 0 bases, leaving 12 bases between them.